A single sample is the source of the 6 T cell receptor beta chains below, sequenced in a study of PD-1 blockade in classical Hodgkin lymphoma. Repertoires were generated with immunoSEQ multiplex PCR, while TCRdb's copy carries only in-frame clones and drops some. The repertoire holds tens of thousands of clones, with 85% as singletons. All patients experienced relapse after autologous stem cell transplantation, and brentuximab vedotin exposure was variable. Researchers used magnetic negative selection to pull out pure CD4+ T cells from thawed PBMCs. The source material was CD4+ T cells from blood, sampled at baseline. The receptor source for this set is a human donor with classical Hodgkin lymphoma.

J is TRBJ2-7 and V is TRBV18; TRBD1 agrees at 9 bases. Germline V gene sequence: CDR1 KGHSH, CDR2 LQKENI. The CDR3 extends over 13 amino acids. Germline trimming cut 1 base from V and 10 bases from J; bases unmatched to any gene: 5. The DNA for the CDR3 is TGTGCCAGCTCACCACTGGGACAGGGAGAACAGTACTTC. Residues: CASSPLGQGEQYF.

The CDR3 DNA reads TGTGCCAGCAGTCCCTCGGGGGCGCACAATGAGCAGTTCTTC. Translated, it gives CASSPSGAHNEQFF. The genes are TRBV6-5 and TRBJ2-1; D might be TRBD1 or TRBD2, each matching 6 bases. Germline V CDR1 and CDR2: MNHEY, SVGAGI. V lost 5 bases and J 5 bases, leaving 13 bases between the germline ends. The CDR3 loop spans 14 amino acids.

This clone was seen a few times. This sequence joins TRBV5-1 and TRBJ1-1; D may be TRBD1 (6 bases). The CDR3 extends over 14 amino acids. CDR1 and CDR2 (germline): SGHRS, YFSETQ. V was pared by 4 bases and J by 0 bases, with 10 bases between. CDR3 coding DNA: TGCGCCAGCAGCGCCGGACAGTTGAACACTGAAGCTTTCTTT. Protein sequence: CASSAGQLNTEAFF.

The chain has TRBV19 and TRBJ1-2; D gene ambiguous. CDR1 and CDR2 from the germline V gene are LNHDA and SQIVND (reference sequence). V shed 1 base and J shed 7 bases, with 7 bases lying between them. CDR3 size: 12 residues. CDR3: CASSIGRAGYTF. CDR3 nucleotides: TGTGCCAGTAGTATAGGTAGGGCTGGCTACACCTTC.

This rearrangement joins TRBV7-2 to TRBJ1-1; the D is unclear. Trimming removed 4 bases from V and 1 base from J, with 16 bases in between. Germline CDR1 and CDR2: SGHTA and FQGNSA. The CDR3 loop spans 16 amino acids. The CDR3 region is CASSSRVMVGNTEAFF. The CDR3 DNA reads TGTGCCAGCAGCTCGCGGGTCATGGTTGGGAACACTGAAGCTTTCTTT.

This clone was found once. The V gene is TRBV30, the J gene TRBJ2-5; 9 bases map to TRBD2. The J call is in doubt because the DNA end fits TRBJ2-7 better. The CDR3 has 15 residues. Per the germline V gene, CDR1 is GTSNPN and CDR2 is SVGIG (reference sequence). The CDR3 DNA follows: TGTGCCTGGAGTGTAGGGGCTAGCGGGGTTTACGAGCAGTACTTC. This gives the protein CAWSVGASGVYEQYF.